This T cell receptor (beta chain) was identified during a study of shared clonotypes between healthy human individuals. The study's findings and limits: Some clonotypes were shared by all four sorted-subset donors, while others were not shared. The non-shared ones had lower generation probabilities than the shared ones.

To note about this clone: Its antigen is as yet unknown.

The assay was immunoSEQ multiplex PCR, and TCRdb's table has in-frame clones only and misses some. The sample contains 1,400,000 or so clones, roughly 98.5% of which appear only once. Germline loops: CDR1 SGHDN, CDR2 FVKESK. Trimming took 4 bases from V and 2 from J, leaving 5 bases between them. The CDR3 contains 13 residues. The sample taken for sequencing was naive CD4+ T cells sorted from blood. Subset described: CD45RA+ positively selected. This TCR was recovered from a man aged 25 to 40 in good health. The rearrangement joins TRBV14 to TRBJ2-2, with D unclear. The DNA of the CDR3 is TGTGCCAGCAGCCGTTTCAACACCGGGGAGCTGTTTTTT. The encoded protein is CASSRFNTGELFF.